This TCR beta chain was captured in a study of T cells after posttransplantation cyclophosphamide. In germline, CDR1 is SGHRS, CDR2 YFSETQ. V shed 3 bases, J shed 4 bases, and the junction held 9 bases outside the gene matches. The CDR3 runs 17 residues. For this clone: Its antigen is undetermined.

Measured with immunoSEQ multiplex PCR; TCRdb has only the in-frame clones, and not every one. The sample has roughly 7,400 clones, approximately 91% seen once; the top ten hold 3% to 4%. Findings of the study overall: Donor CD8+ memory clones often dominated recipient blood repertoires at later times.

The sequencing input was CD4+ T cells sorted from blood. The TCR sequence derives from a woman in her forties or fifties in good health and a related stem cell transplant donor. J is TRBJ2-3 and V is TRBV5-1; TRBD2 matches 12 bases. The CDR3 sequence is CASSSLLAGGAADTQYF. CDR3 coding DNA: TGCGCCAGCAGCTCATTGCTAGCGGGGGGGGCGGCAGATACGCAGTATTTT. The full variable domain, its missing parts supplied by reference TRBV5-1 and TRBJ2-3, is KAGVTQTPRYLIKTRGQQVTLSCSPISGHRSVSWYQQTPGQGLQFLFEYFSETQRNKGNFPGRFSGRQFSNSRSEMNVSTLELGDSALYLCASSSLLAGGAADTQYFGPGTRLTVL.